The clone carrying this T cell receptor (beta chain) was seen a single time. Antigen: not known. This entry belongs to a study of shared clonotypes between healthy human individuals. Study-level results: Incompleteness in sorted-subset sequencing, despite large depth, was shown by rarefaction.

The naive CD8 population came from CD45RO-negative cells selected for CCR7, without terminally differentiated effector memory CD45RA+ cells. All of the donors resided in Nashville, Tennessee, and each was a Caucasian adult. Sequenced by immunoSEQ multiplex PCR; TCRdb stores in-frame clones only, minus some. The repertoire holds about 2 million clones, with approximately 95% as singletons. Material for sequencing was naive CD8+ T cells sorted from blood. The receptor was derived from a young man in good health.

The CDR3 sequence: CASSFGLTTTYEQYF. For the CDR3, the DNA is TGTGCCAGTAGTTTTGGGCTCACTACCACCTACGAGCAGTACTTC. This chain links TRBV19 with TRBJ2-7; D is unclear. This CDR3 region has 15 residues. The V and J ends lost 5 bases and 2 bases respectively, with 16 bases between them. Germline V CDR1 and CDR2: LNHDA, SQIVND (reference sequence).